This TCR beta chain was identified during a study of T cell responses to AZD1222 COVID-19 vaccine. V was trimmed by 5 bases and J by 0 bases, leaving 11 bases between them. Per the germline V gene, CDR1 is SGHVS and CDR2 is FQNEAQ. The CDR3 contains 15 residues. General study findings and limits: Spike-wide coverage was observed for vaccine-associated CD4 TCRs, with dominant responses at 160-218 and 743-854.

As to this clone: Antigen specificity is unknown.

Profiled with immunoSEQ multiplex PCR; TCRdb holds only in-frame clones, not every one. The table includes 95,000 to 100,000 clones, about nine tenths detected once. This clonotype was obtained from an adult who received the AZD1222 COVID-19 vaccine. The rearrangement joins TRBV7-8 to TRBJ1-5; TRBD1 is a possible D gene (6 bases). Specimen: peripheral blood, collected 28 days after the second AZD1222 dose. The chain's CDR3 is CASSQQGNSNQPQHF. For the CDR3, the DNA is TGTGCCAGCAGCCAACAGGGAAATAGCAATCAGCCCCAGCATTTT.